This T cell receptor beta chain was identified during a study of regulatory T cells in long-lasting Graves disease. Time point in this sample: persistent/refractory GD, antithyroid drugs over 5 years with positive TRAb. There was RNA extracted from PBMCs, and the TCR library was made from it. The ends lost 0 bases at V and 2 bases at J; junction bases unmatched: 3. Germline loops: CDR1 ENHRY, CDR2 SYGVKD. The CDR3 runs to 15 residues. This clonotype was counted only a few times. Assembly of TCR beta libraries relied on iRepertoire HTBI primers together with Arm-PCR of CDR3 regions. TCRdb processed the multiplex PCR reads anew with MiXCR; each CDR3 protein has one entry. The sample has about 310,000 distinct CDR3 sequences, more than 20% seen once; the top ten hold about 56%.

This chain uses TRBV10-3 with TRBJ2-7; 8 bases line up with TRBD1. The material sequenced was peripheral blood mononuclear cells (PBMCs), taken when the disease was refractory, from a patient treated with antithyroid drugs. The sequence was obtained from a female donor with Graves disease. The CDR3 region has the DNA TGTGCCATCAGTGAGTCAACAGGGGGGACCTACGAGCAGTACTTC. Translation gives CAISESTGGTYEQYF.